The TCR beta chain described here comes from a study of blood T cell repertoires in COVID-19. Overall study: Acute-phase and convalescent COVID-19 samples originated in the United States, Italy and Spain. T cells, B-cell-depleted T cells, or PBMCs provided the cDNA or gDNA that served as material.

Original analysis: Reference gene primer amplification gave estimated nucleated cell counts. Assay: immunoSEQ multiplex PCR; the TCRdb copy retains only in-frame clones and omits some. That table is the source of V, J and clone size, and D and trimming were worked out from the DNA. This sample carries tens of thousands of clones, around 88% of them seen once, and the ten largest clones take about 5.2%. The specimen was peripheral blood. The receptor comes from a human donor in a cohort sampled during active COVID-19.

The CDR3 loop is CATSDLGQGSYNEQFF. In DNA, the CDR3 is TGTGCCACCAGTGATTTGGGGCAGGGATCCTACAATGAGCAGTTCTTC. The rearrangement uses TRBV24-1 and TRBJ2-1; weak D call: TRBD1 (5 bases). This CDR3 has 16 amino acids. CDR1 is KGHDR and CDR2 is SFDVKD in the germline V gene. V gave up 0 bases and J gave up 1 base, with 9 bases separating them.